This entry lists 32 T cell receptor beta chains sequenced from one sample in a study of early stage breast cancer tumors. Assay used: immunoSEQ multiplex PCR; TCRdb lists only in-frame clones, some missing. This table holds tens of thousands of clones, almost 75% found once. Material: breast tumor tissue. Every receptor here comes from a person aged 30 to 40 with breast cancer.

The table lists this clone with a count of one. The V gene is TRBV7-9, the J gene TRBJ1-2, with a weak D call TRBD1 (5 bases). V lost 5 bases, J lost 12 bases, and 19 bases lay in between. Germline-derived CDR1 and CDR2 are SEHNR and FQNEAQ (reference sequence). This CDR3 comprises 13 residues. CDR3 region: CASSTQRAGHHTF. The CDR3 region has the DNA TGTGCCAGCAGCACCCAGCGCGCCGGACATCACACCTTC.

This chain joins TRBV7-2 and TRBJ2-7; TRBD1 matches 9 bases. Trimming at V came to 4 bases and at J to 2 bases, leaving 3 bases not matched to a gene. The CDR3 contains 14 residues. Germline V lookup: CDR1 SGHTA, CDR2 FQGNSA. CDR3 coding DNA: TGTGCCAGCAGCTACGACAGGGGGACCTACGAGCAGTACTTC. It encodes CASSYDRGTYEQYF.

This clone was recorded once. This chain joins TRBV5-1 and TRBJ2-4, with 10 bases lining up with TRBD1. This CDR3 spans 15 amino acids. Germline V lookup: CDR1 SGHRS, CDR2 YFSETQ. Trimming cost V 4 bases and J 7 bases; bases outside gene matches: 8. The CDR3 DNA reads as TGCGCCAGCAGCCCCTCCGGGACAGGGGACAACATTCAGTACTTC. Translated, it gives CASSPSGTGDNIQYF. Full variable domain (remainder filled in from reference TRBV5-1 and TRBJ2-4): KAGVTQTPRYLIKTRGQQVTLSCSPISGHRSVSWYQQTPGQGLQFLFEYFSETQRNKGNFPGRFSGRQFSNSRSEMNVSTLELGDSALYLCASSPSGTGDNIQYFGAGTRLSVL.

This clone was recorded a few times. This rearrangement joins TRBV6-4 to TRBJ2-7; D remains unclear. CDR3 length: 13 amino acids. Germline V gives CDR1 MRHNA, CDR2 SNTAGT. With 7 bases removed from V and 4 bases from J, the gap between germline ends came to 14 bases. The DNA of the CDR3 is TGTGCCAGCATCTCCCGCTCCAGGTACGAGCAGTACTTC. This encodes CASISRSRYEQYF.

V and J are TRBV19 and TRBJ1-1; D unresolved. CDR3 size: 15 residues. Germline values: CDR1 LNHDA, CDR2 SQIVND (reference sequence). V lost 5 bases, J lost 0 bases, and 13 bases lay in between. This CDR3 reads CASSPSLWLNTEAFF. The CDR3 DNA reads as TGTGCCAGTAGTCCTTCCCTTTGGCTGAACACTGAAGCTTTCTTT.

The chain is built from TRBV30 and TRBJ1-4; TRBD1 matches 8 bases. V shed 3 bases and J 7 bases; nucleotides not matched to a gene: 4. The CDR3 length is 13 residues. Germline lookup yields CDR1 GTSNPN and CDR2 SVGIG (reference sequence). The CDR3 sequence: CAWRRQGAEKLFF. The DNA of the CDR3 is TGTGCCTGGAGACGGCAGGGGGCTGAAAAACTGTTTTTT.

This chain connects TRBV4-1 to TRBJ2-2; the D gene is possibly TRBD2 (6 bases). The germline CDR1 and CDR2 sequences are MGHRA and YSYEKL. CDR3 length: 17 amino acids. Trimming took 0 bases from V and 5 from J, leaving 16 bases between them. Here the CDR3 reads CASSQDGWEERTGELFF. In DNA form, the CDR3 reads TGCGCCAGCAGCCAAGATGGGTGGGAGGAGCGGACCGGGGAGCTGTTTTTT.

The chain recombines TRBV7-2 with TRBJ2-3; TRBD2 matches at 12 bases. This CDR3 is built from 17 residues. Trimming took 0 bases from V and 5 from J; bases not matched to a gene: 6. Germline V lookup: CDR1 SGHTA, CDR2 FQGNSA. CDR3 residues: CASSLARLAGDEDTQYF. CDR3 nucleotide sequence: TGTGCCAGCAGCTTAGCGAGACTAGCGGGAGACGAAGATACGCAGTATTTT.

The rearrangement joins TRBV7-6 to TRBJ2-7, with 12 bases matching TRBD2. The germline gives CDR1 SGHVS, CDR2 FNYEAQ. The length of the CDR3 is 15 residues. V dropped 5 bases and J dropped 2; count of bases not matched to a gene: 4. CDR3 nucleotides: TGTGCCAGCAGCCCGGGACTAGCGGGTCCCTACGAGCAGTACTTC. This sequence encodes CASSPGLAGPYEQYF.

The rearrangement uses TRBV28 and TRBJ2-7; D possibly matches TRBD1 or TRBD2 (5 bases each). The CDR3 is 13 amino acids. Trimming took off 7 bases at V and 5 bases at J, with 15 bases between the two ends. The germline gives CDR1 MDHEN, CDR2 SYDVKM. The CDR3 reads CASNPGEGHEQYF. The CDR3 DNA reads as TGTGCCAGCAACCCCGGAGAGGGACACGAGCAGTACTTC. The full variable domain, completed using reference TRBV28 and TRBJ2-7, is DVKVTQSSRYLVKRTGEKVFLECVQDMDHENMFWYRQDPGLGLRLIYFSYDVKMKEKGDIPEGYSVSREKKERFSLILESASTNQTSMYLCASNPGEGHEQYFGPGTRLTVT.

This clone came up a few times. The chain recombines TRBV7-2 with TRBJ2-1; 12 bases align to TRBD2. The germline CDR1 and CDR2 sequences are SGHTA and FQGNSA. The trim removed 5 bases at V and 9 bases at J, leaving 8 bases unmatched. CDR3 length equals 15 residues. CDR3 DNA: TGTGCCAGCAGCCCAGGACTAGCGGGACATATTGAGCAGTTCTTC. Encoded protein: CASSPGLAGHIEQFF. Filled out from reference TRBV7-2 and TRBJ2-1, the complete variable domain reads GAGVSQSPSNKVTEKGKDVELRCDPISGHTALYWYRQSLGQGLEFLIYFQGNSAPDKSGLPSDRFSAERTGGSVSTLTIQRTQQEDSAVYLCASSPGLAGHIEQFFGPGTRLTVL.

This chain joins TRBV30 and TRBJ2-7, with D hard to call. Trimming left V 2 bases short and J 3 bases short, with 5 bases between. Germline V gene data show CDR1 as GTSNPN and CDR2 as SVGIG (reference sequence). The CDR3 contains 11 residues. DNA for the CDR3: TGTGCCTGGAGTACTGGCTACGAGCAGTACTTC. Its protein product is CAWSTGYEQYF.

V and J are TRBV11-1 and TRBJ2-2; D unclear. The CDR3 is made up of 13 amino acids. Trimming took 2 bases from V and 7 from J, leaving 8 bases between them. The germline gives CDR1 SGHAT, CDR2 FQDESV (reference sequence). The CDR3: CASSLTRHGELFF. The CDR3 coding sequence is TGTGCCAGCAGCTTAACAAGGCACGGGGAGCTGTTTTTT. Looking up the rest from reference TRBV11-1 and TRBJ2-2 gives the full variable domain: EAEVAQSPRYKITEKSQAVAFWCDPISGHATLYWYRQILGQGPELLVQFQDESVVDDSQLPKDRFSAERLKGVDSTLKIQPAELGDSAMYLCASSLTRHGELFFGEGSRLTVL.

This clone was found a few times. The V gene is TRBV7-7, the J gene TRBJ2-1; the match to TRBD1 covers 7 bases. From germline, CDR1 is SSHAT and CDR2 FNYEAQ (reference sequence). V lost 5 bases and J lost 8; bases outside the gene matches: 3. The length of the CDR3 is 12 residues. The CDR3 sequence is CASSRQGDEQFF. Here the CDR3 DNA reads TGTGCCAGCAGCCGACAGGGTGATGAGCAGTTCTTC.

This clone was seen a single time. The genes are TRBV7-2 and TRBJ2-3, with 10 bases matching TRBD2. Germline values: CDR1 SGHTA, CDR2 FQGNSA. This CDR3 region has 19 residues. Unmatched junction bases numbered 11, after V lost 2 bases and J lost 0 bases. CDR3 DNA sequence: TGTGCCAGCAGCTTAAGGGGACTAGCGTCTCGGGCTAGCACAGATACGCAGTATTTT. Translation: CASSLRGLASRASTDTQYF. The variable domain in full, with the rest retrieved from reference TRBV7-2 and TRBJ2-3, is GAGVSQSPSNKVTEKGKDVELRCDPISGHTALYWYRQSLGQGLEFLIYFQGNSAPDKSGLPSDRFSAERTGGSVSTLTIQRTQQEDSAVYLCASSLRGLASRASTDTQYFGPGTRLTVL.

The rearrangement links TRBV7-7 to TRBJ2-5, with D possibly matching TRBD2 (7 bases). The ends were cut back, 1 base at V and 7 bases at J, with 16 bases in the middle. This CDR3 comprises 15 residues. Germline-derived CDR1 and CDR2 are SSHAT and FNYEAQ (reference sequence). CDR3 DNA: TGTGCCAGCAGCTTAGACCAGGGGCCGGGGGGGACCCAGTACTTC. Protein sequence: CASSLDQGPGGTQYF.

The V and J genes are TRBV19 and TRBJ2-7, with TRBD1 matching 11 bases. V was clipped by 5 bases and J by 3 bases; unmatched bases: 6. Germline assignment: CDR1 LNHDA and CDR2 SQIVND (reference sequence). The CDR3 extends over 15 amino acids. The CDR3, as DNA: TGTGCCAGTAGTGTCGGGACAGGGGGTCTCTACGAGCAGTACTTC. Translating it yields CASSVGTGGLYEQYF.

The rearrangement links TRBV5-5 to TRBJ1-2; TRBD1 might be the D (6 bases). This CDR3 contains 11 residues. Per the germline V gene, CDR1 is SGHKS and CDR2 is YYEKEE (reference sequence). The V end lost 6 bases, the J end lost 6 bases, and 9 bases lay between the germline ends. As DNA, the CDR3 is TGTGCCAGCAACAGGGAGGATGGCTACACCTTC. It specifies CASNREDGYTF.

This chain uses TRBV30 with TRBJ2-6; D is perhaps TRBD1 (5 bases). CDR3 length equals 16 residues. Trimming took off 1 base at V and 0 bases at J, with 10 bases between the two ends. Germline CDR1 and CDR2: GTSNPN and SVGIG (reference sequence). The CDR3 nucleotides are TGTGCCTGGAGTGGAAGACAGTTCTCTGGGGCCAACGTCCTGACTTTC. Its protein is CAWSGRQFSGANVLTF. Filled out from reference TRBV30 and TRBJ2-6, the complete variable domain reads SQTIHQWPATLVQPVGSPLSLECTVEGTSNPNLYWYRQAAGRGLQLLFYSVGIGQISSEVPQNLSASRPQDRQFILSSKKLLLSDSGFYLCAWSGRQFSGANVLTFGAGSRLTVL.

This rearrangement joins TRBV12-5 to TRBJ1-3, with a weak D call TRBD1 (5 bases). Per the germline V gene, CDR1 is LGHNT and CDR2 is FRNRAP. The CDR3 consists of 12 residues. The V gene lost 5 bases and the J gene lost 9 bases, with 11 bases spanning the gap. The CDR3 region is CASGASGGTIYF. CDR3 DNA sequence: TGTGCTAGTGGTGCCTCGGGGGGCACCATATATTTT.

The CDR3 DNA reads TGTGCCAGCAGGGCGACAGGGGGCTTACTTGGCTACACCTTC. Its translation: CASRATGGLLGYTF. The chain links TRBV28 to TRBJ1-2; 10 positions agree with TRBD1. CDR3 size: 14 residues. Germline CDR1 and CDR2: MDHEN and SYDVKM. The J segment lost 7 bases and the V segment lost 6 bases, leaving 8 bases of the junction unmatched.

This chain links TRBV10-1 with TRBJ2-1; 10 bases are a match to TRBD2. The CDR3 totals 17 residues. Germline lookup yields CDR1 WNHNN and CDR2 SYGVQD (reference sequence). J was trimmed by 1 base and V by 4 bases; bases with no gene match: 7. CDR3 nucleotide sequence: TGCGCCAGCAGTGGTCTAGCGGGAGCAATGTCCTACAATGAGCAGTTCTTC. Translating it yields CASSGLAGAMSYNEQFF.

The chain uses TRBV5-6 and TRBJ2-1, with D perhaps matching TRBD2 (6 bases). V was trimmed by 4 bases and J by 1 base, leaving 12 bases between them. There are 15 residues in the CDR3. The germline CDR1 and CDR2 sequences are SGHDT and YYEEEE. CDR3 DNA sequence: TGTGCCAGCAGCGGAACTAGCCGTTCCTACAATGAGCAGTTCTTC. Amino acid sequence: CASSGTSRSYNEQFF.

V gene TRBV7-6 combines with J gene TRBJ2-1, with 7 bases lining up with TRBD2. V gave up 1 base and J gave up 6 bases; unmatched junction bases: 6. The CDR3 length is 15 residues. Germline CDR1 SGHVS, CDR2 FNYEAQ. The CDR3 reads CASSLVAGVINEQFF. The CDR3 region has the DNA TGTGCCAGCAGCTTAGTGGCGGGAGTTATCAATGAGCAGTTCTTC.

The V call is TRBV30, the J call TRBJ1-5; D perhaps matches TRBD1 (5 bases). The germline gives CDR1 GTSNPN, CDR2 SVGIG (reference sequence). V was shortened by 4 bases and J by 7 bases, with 14 bases between the two germline ends. The CDR3 loop spans 13 amino acids. CDR3 in DNA: TGTGCCTGGAATTCAGGGTTCAGGCAGCCCCAGCATTTT. This sequence encodes CAWNSGFRQPQHF.

This chain connects TRBV12-5 to TRBJ2-7, with TRBD2 matching over 8 bases. CDR3 length: 16 residues. V dropped 2 bases and J dropped 5; count of bases not matched to a gene: 11. Germline CDR1 LGHNT, CDR2 FRNRAP. In DNA form, the CDR3 reads TGTGCTAGTGGTTTGTGGGCGGGAGGTAGGGGTCACGAGCAGTACTTC. Its translation is CASGLWAGGRGHEQYF.

CDR3 in amino acids: CASSWGPGTSGSSYEQYF. The CDR3 DNA is TGCGCCAGCAGCTGGGGGCCCGGGACTAGCGGGAGCTCCTACGAGCAGTACTTC. The chain has TRBV5-1 and TRBJ2-7; 14 bases map to TRBD2. The CDR3 has 18 amino acids. Per the germline V gene, CDR1 is SGHRS and CDR2 is YFSETQ. The J segment lost 0 bases and the V segment lost 3 bases, leaving 8 bases of the junction unmatched.

J is TRBJ1-3 and V is TRBV7-2; D unresolved. Germline V gene lookup returns CDR1 SGHTA and CDR2 FQGNSA. The CDR3 has 17 residues. The germline V and J ends were trimmed by 5 bases and 0 bases, with 17 bases remaining between them. The CDR3 sequence: CASSPDAGSSSGNTIYF. The CDR3 region has the DNA TGTGCCAGCAGCCCCGACGCGGGGAGCAGCTCTGGAAACACCATATATTTT.

This clone has more than one count but fewer than ten. The genes are TRBV30 and TRBJ1-5; 10 bases map to TRBD1. V lost 1 base, J lost 5 bases, and 2 bases stayed unmatched. The length of the CDR3 is 14 residues. Germline lookup yields CDR1 GTSNPN and CDR2 SVGIG (reference sequence). CDR3 amino acids: CAWSEGTGDQPQHF. DNA for the CDR3: TGTGCCTGGAGTGAGGGGACAGGGGATCAGCCCCAGCATTTT.

The V call is TRBV6-1, the J call TRBJ2-7; D possibly corresponds to TRBD2 (5 bases). CDR3 length equals 12 residues. Germline lookup yields CDR1 MNHNS and CDR2 SASEGT. The ends were cut back, 11 bases at V and 2 bases at J, with 13 bases in the middle. The CDR3 sequence is CAGGVAAYEQYF. The CDR3 coding sequence is TGTGCCGGAGGCGTCGCAGCCTACGAGCAGTACTTC.

The V gene is TRBV7-2, the J gene TRBJ1-1; 7 nucleotides agree with TRBD1. V shed 5 bases, J shed 4 bases, and the junction held 10 bases outside the gene matches. CDR3 length: 15 amino acids. CDR1 and CDR2 (germline): SGHTA, FQGNSA. The DNA for the CDR3 is TGTGCCAGCAGCACACGGTCGACAGGGCTCACTGAAGCTTTCTTT. The encoded protein is CASSTRSTGLTEAFF.

This chain uses TRBV7-2 with TRBJ2-1, with 7 bases fitting TRBD2. The CDR3 totals 16 residues. J gave up 7 bases and V 1 base, and 10 bases lay outside the gene matches. In germline, CDR1 is SGHTA, CDR2 FQGNSA. CDR3 residues: CASSLVHLADENEQFF. DNA for the CDR3: TGTGCCAGCAGCTTAGTCCACCTAGCGGACGAAAATGAGCAGTTCTTC.